What follows is one T cell receptor beta chain and its context. Its antigen remains unknown. These donors counted as nominally healthy when sampled, but unrecorded immune exposures were likely. This sample is drawn from a study of cytomegalovirus exposure and HLA in healthy donors. The study's findings and limits: V segments that were indistinguishable, TRBV6-2 and TRBV6-3 among them, were omitted from analysis. Later analysis associated a missense DCLRE1C variant with TCR beta V- and J-gene trimming.

The PCR employed 60 Vbeta primers together with 13 Jbeta primers. The table came from immunoSEQ multiplex PCR; TCRdb's copy has only in-frame clones and leaves some out. Counted here are about 150,000 clones, approximately 60% occurring once; the ten biggest clones make up over 1.5%. The CDR3 covers 15 residues. The germline V gene has CDR1 SGHRS and CDR2 YFSETQ. Between the trimmed V and J ends, which lost 4 bases and 0 bases, there was a span of 10 bases. Specimen: PBMCs. The receptor comes from a human donor in good health. V and J are TRBV5-1 and TRBJ1-4; D gene ambiguous. DNA for the CDR3: TGCGCCAGCAGCGCGGCCTGGGCAACTAATGAAAAACTGTTTTTT. Protein product: CASSAAWATNEKLFF.